The clone carrying this T cell receptor (beta chain) has just one count. The protocol was immunoSEQ multiplex PCR, while the TCRdb copy is restricted to in-frame clones and leaves out a portion. The profile shows 90,000 to 100,000 clones, roughly 89% of them singletons. The source of the sample is a study of blood T cell repertoires in COVID-19. Sequenced: peripheral blood. The origin of this receptor is a woman aged 55 to 70 with COVID-19, enrolled during active disease.

As DNA, the CDR3 is TGTGCCAGCAGTCCCTGGGCTAGCGGGGGGGCTACGACCGGGGAGCTGTTTTTT. It is translated as CASSPWASGGATTGELFF. The chain joins TRBV27 to TRBJ2-2; 12 bases align to TRBD2. CDR1 MNHEY and CDR2 SMNVEV come from the germline V gene (reference sequence). CDR3 length: 18 residues. The ends lost 5 bases at V and 5 bases at J; junction bases unmatched: 12.